This TCR beta chain came from a study of blood T cell repertoires in COVID-19 (dated by TCRdb to the early 2020s). Background for the entire study: The collaborator samples originated in the United States, Italy and Spain and spanned the acute and convalescent phases of COVID-19. The samples were drawn from the first 160 participants of the ongoing ImmuneRACE study and from 950 to 1,500 subjects provided by 6 global collaborators. The repertoires were released in a freely available public database intended as a resource for research on the immune response to SARS-CoV-2. The dataset comprised deeply sampled blood TCRbeta repertoires from subjects exposed to, actively infected with, or recovered from COVID-19. The sample metadata nearly always contained a de-identified subject ID, COVID-19 status, age in years and sex. The material from the prospective study consisted of cDNA or gDNA derived from T cells, B-cell-depleted T cells, or PBMCs. Where available, HLA class I and class II types were obtained from metadata supplied by the sample provider rather than from assay-based typing.

Worth noting for this clone: There is no known antigen for this receptor. Base qualities are not provided; no much larger clone lies one nucleotide away.

The CDR3 numbers 13 residues from cysteine through phenylalanine. Only the CDR3 region is kept as DNA, spanning 39 bases read in frame from base 1. CDR1 and CDR2 were assigned from the germline V gene (reference sequence) as DFQATT and SNEGSKA. V loses 3 bases, J loses 0 bases, and the germline ends lie 7 bases apart. TCRbeta CDR3 regions were amplified from genomic DNA using the immunoSEQ Assay, a bias-controlled multiplex PCR. The paper's processing steps were these. Within the assay, amplification of reference gene primers was used to estimate how many nucleated cells each sample contained. Sequence reads were collapsed and filtered to measure the absolute abundance of every unique TCRbeta CDR3 rearrangement. For each sample, productive Simpson clonality was calculated by taking the square root of Simpson's diversity index across productive rearrangements. Here the immuneACCESS table is served through TCRdb, limited to in-frame sequences with V and J called. Missing clones are a known gap in these copies; in checked studies unresolved V genes cover under half, and the rest lacks a known reason. That table is the source of V, J and clone size, and D and trimming were worked out from the DNA. The sample table shows approximately 270,000 clones, and approximately 83% are seen once. The top ten constitute about 4.1% of the sample.

Participants in the prospective study were aged roughly 18 to 100 years, lived in 24 United States geographic areas, and enrolled through a virtual design. In the prospective study, cohorts were assigned on the basis of participant-reported clinical history obtained from a screening survey and a study questionnaire. Recovered participants in ImmuneRACE Cohort 3 were defined by two consecutive negative NP/OP PCR tests, clearance by a healthcare professional, or resolution of symptoms. In the prospective study, mobile phlebotomists collected whole blood, serum and a nasopharyngeal or oropharyngeal swab from each participant. Over a roughly 2-month period, participants in the prospective study had the option of providing additional blood draws and questionnaires. Prospective study blood samples were shipped either frozen or at room temperature before DNA extraction. Study-wide conclusions, independent of this receptor: The amount of clinical and demographic metadata varied by source and participant and was provided uncurated.

The chain uses TRBV20-1 and TRBJ2-3; the best D guess is TRBD2, with 5 bases matching. This receptor was identified in a woman in her thirties who had recovered from COVID-19. The sample was PBMCs or T cells enriched from blood (not recorded which). The CDR3: CSASWESTDTQYF. In nucleotides, the sequence is TGCAGTGCTAGTTGGGAGAGCACAGATACGCAGTATTTT.